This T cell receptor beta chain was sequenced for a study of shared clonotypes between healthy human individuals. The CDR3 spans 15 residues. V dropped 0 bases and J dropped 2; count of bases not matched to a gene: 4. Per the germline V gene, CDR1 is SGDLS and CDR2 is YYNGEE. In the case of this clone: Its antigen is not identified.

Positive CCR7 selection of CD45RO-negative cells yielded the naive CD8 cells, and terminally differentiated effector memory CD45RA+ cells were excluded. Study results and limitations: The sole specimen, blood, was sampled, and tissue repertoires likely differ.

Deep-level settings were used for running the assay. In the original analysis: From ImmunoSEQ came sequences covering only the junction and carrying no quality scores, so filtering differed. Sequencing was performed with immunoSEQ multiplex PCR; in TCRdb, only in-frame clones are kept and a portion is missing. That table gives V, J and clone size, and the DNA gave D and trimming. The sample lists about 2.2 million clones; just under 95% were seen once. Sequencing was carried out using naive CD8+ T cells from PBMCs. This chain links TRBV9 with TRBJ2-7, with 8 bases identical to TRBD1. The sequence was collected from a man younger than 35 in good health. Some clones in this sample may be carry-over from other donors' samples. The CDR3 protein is CASSVEGQVPYEQYF. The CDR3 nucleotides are TGTGCCAGCAGCGTAGAGGGACAGGTCCCCTACGAGCAGTACTTC.